A selection of T cell receptor beta chains follows, all from one sample in a study of T cells in Graves' hyperthyroidism and ophthalmopathy. TCRdb reprocessed the multiplex PCR reads with MiXCR, giving one entry per CDR3 protein. The sample comprises some 570,000 distinct CDR3 sequences, approximately 15% of which are singletons, and 7% to 9% rests with the top ten. Source material: blood. These receptors all stem from a woman under 30 with Graves' ophthalmopathy. The CDR3 runs from the conserved cysteine through the conserved F or W. The order of the fields is J gene, CDR3 length, V gene, D gene, clone size, CDR3 DNA, CDR3 protein. The D gene is left open where the match is weak. Size is omitted from some rows. Given values are once, few, many or a class for expanded clones.

J gene: TRBJ1-3
CDR3 length: 15
V gene: TRBV9
D gene: NA
clone size: few
CDR3 DNA: TGTGCCAGCAGCGTAGAGGGTCTCTCAGGAAACACCATATATTTT
CDR3 protein: CASSVEGLSGNTIYF

J gene: TRBJ2-7
CDR3 length: 15
V gene: TRBV29-1
D gene: TRBD1
clone size: few
CDR3 DNA: TGCAGCGTTGAAGAGATGGACAGGGGGTACTACGAGCAGTACTTC
CDR3 protein: CSVEEMDRGYYEQYF

J gene: TRBJ2-7
CDR3 length: 14
V gene: TRBV12-3/TRBV12-4
D gene: NA
clone size: many
CDR3 DNA: TGTGCCAGCAGTCAGACAGGTGGATCCTACGAGCAGTACTTC
CDR3 protein: CASSQTGGSYEQYF

J gene: TRBJ2-2
CDR3 length: 16
V gene: TRBV6-1
D gene: TRBD2
clone size: few
CDR3 DNA: TGTGCCAGCAGTGAACTAGCGGGGGGTTCGACCGGGGAGCTGTTTTTT
CDR3 protein: CASSELAGGSTGELFF

J gene: TRBJ2-2
CDR3 length: 14
V gene: TRBV24-1
D gene: NA
clone size: NA
CDR3 DNA: TGTGCCACCAGTGACACTCCTAGCGCCGGGGAGCTGTTTTTT
CDR3 protein: CATSDTPSAGELFF

J gene: TRBJ1-4
CDR3 length: 12
V gene: TRBV24-1
D gene: TRBD1
clone size: NA
CDR3 DNA: TGTGCCACCAGCTCAGGGGGCGAAAAACTGTTTTTT
CDR3 protein: CATSSGGEKLFF

J gene: TRBJ2-7
CDR3 length: 14
V gene: TRBV27
D gene: NA
clone size: NA
CDR3 DNA: TGTGCCAGCCGCCCAGTGGGGGGGGGCGCCGAGCAGTACTTC
CDR3 protein: CASRPVGGGAEQYF

J gene: TRBJ1-6
CDR3 length: 14
V gene: TRBV19
D gene: TRBD1
clone size: NA
CDR3 DNA: TGTGCCAGTAGTCGCGGACAGGCGAATTCACCCCTCCACTTT
CDR3 protein: CASSRGQANSPLHF

J gene: TRBJ2-3
CDR3 length: 14
V gene: TRBV20-1
D gene: NA
clone size: NA
CDR3 DNA: TGCAATGCTAGGGGGGGGCGGGCCACAGATACGCAGTATTTT
CDR3 protein: CNARGGRATDTQYF

J gene: TRBJ1-2
CDR3 length: 12
V gene: TRBV7-2
D gene: TRBD1
clone size: NA
CDR3 DNA: TGTGCCAGCAGCTCGGACAGGGCAGTCTACACCTTC
CDR3 protein: CASSSDRAVYTF

J gene: TRBJ2-7
CDR3 length: 14
V gene: TRBV7-9
D gene: TRBD2
clone size: many
CDR3 DNA: TGTGCCAACAGCTACTCTAGCGGGAGGGGCGAGCAGTACTTC
CDR3 protein: CANSYSSGRGEQYF

J gene: TRBJ1-6
CDR3 length: 15
V gene: TRBV7-2
D gene: NA
clone size: few
CDR3 DNA: TGTGCCAGCAGCTTAGTTCGACAGTATAATTCACCCCTCCACTTT
CDR3 protein: CASSLVRQYNSPLHF

J gene: TRBJ2-2
CDR3 length: 17
V gene: TRBV6-1
D gene: TRBD2
clone size: many
CDR3 DNA: TGTGCCAGCAGCTCAACTAGCGGGAGATTTAACACCGGGGAGCTGTTTTTT
CDR3 protein: CASSSTSGRFNTGELFF

J gene: TRBJ2-7
CDR3 length: 13
V gene: TRBV10-3
D gene: TRBD2
clone size: NA
CDR3 DNA: TGTGCCATCAGTGCCAGCGGGAGTTTCGAGCAGTACTTC
CDR3 protein: CAISASGSFEQYF

J gene: TRBJ1-1
CDR3 length: 14
V gene: TRBV7-9
D gene: NA
clone size: many
CDR3 DNA: TGTGCCAGCAGCTTAGCACAGGGTGACACTGAAGCTTTCTTT
CDR3 protein: CASSLAQGDTEAFF

J gene: TRBJ2-7
CDR3 length: 15
V gene: TRBV5-1
D gene: TRBD1
clone size: many
CDR3 DNA: TGCGCCAGCAGTTTTCTCTCCGGGACAGTCTACGAGCAGTACTTC
CDR3 protein: CASSFLSGTVYEQYF

J gene: TRBJ1-1
CDR3 length: 13
V gene: TRBV7-7
D gene: NA
clone size: many
CDR3 DNA: TGTGCTAGCAGCCGTGACATAGACACTGAAGCTTTCTTT
CDR3 protein: CASSRDIDTEAFF

J gene: TRBJ1-1
CDR3 length: 14
V gene: TRBV5-1
D gene: TRBD1
clone size: many
CDR3 DNA: TGCGCCAGCAGCTTAGGGACAGGGCTGACTGAAGCTTTCTTT
CDR3 protein: CASSLGTGLTEAFF

J gene: TRBJ2-1
CDR3 length: 18
V gene: TRBV9
D gene: TRBD2
clone size: NA
CDR3 DNA: TGTGCCAGCAGCGTAGCCCCAAAACTAGCGGGAGTGACCAATGAGCAGTTCTTC
CDR3 protein: CASSVAPKLAGVTNEQFF

J gene: TRBJ2-1
CDR3 length: 16
V gene: TRBV25-1
D gene: TRBD2
clone size: many
CDR3 DNA: TGTGCCAGCAGCTCCACTAGCGGTCTGAACTACAATGAGCAGTTCTTC
CDR3 protein: CASSSTSGLNYNEQFF

J gene: TRBJ1-4
CDR3 length: 16
V gene: TRBV7-8
D gene: NA
clone size: many
CDR3 DNA: TGTGCCAGCAGCCCCCTCGGGCGAGCAACTAATGAAAAACTGTTTTTT
CDR3 protein: CASSPLGRATNEKLFF

J gene: TRBJ2-4
CDR3 length: 15
V gene: TRBV7-9
D gene: NA
clone size: many
CDR3 DNA: TGTGCCAGCAGCATCGAGGGTGGGGCCAAAAACATTCAGTACTTC
CDR3 protein: CASSIEGGAKNIQYF

J gene: TRBJ2-3
CDR3 length: 15
V gene: TRBV7-3
D gene: TRBD2
clone size: many
CDR3 DNA: TGTGCCAGCAGCTTATCGGGCGGGAGGACAGATACGCAGTATTTT
CDR3 protein: CASSLSGGRTDTQYF

J gene: TRBJ2-3
CDR3 length: 15
V gene: TRBV7-2
D gene: NA
clone size: many
CDR3 DNA: TGTGCCAGCAGCATCCTTTTCGGAAACACAGATACGCAGTATTTT
CDR3 protein: CASSILFGNTDTQYF

J gene: TRBJ1-1
CDR3 length: 16
V gene: TRBV29-1
D gene: TRBD1
clone size: NA
CDR3 DNA: TGCAGCGTTGATTCGGGGGTGGGACAGCGGAACTTTGAAGCTTTCTTT
CDR3 protein: CSVDSGVGQRNFEAFF

J gene: TRBJ2-3
CDR3 length: 17
V gene: TRBV9
D gene: TRBD2
clone size: few
CDR3 DNA: TGTGCCAGCAGCGCCCGGACTAGCGGGAGAGTTGCAGATACGCAGTATTTT
CDR3 protein: CASSARTSGRVADTQYF